These T cell receptor beta chains were read from a single sample in a study of blood T cell repertoires in COVID-19. Sequencing was performed with immunoSEQ multiplex PCR; in TCRdb, only in-frame clones are kept and a portion is missing. The table shows some 370,000 clones, with about 90% occurring only once. The sequenced sample consisted of peripheral blood. The source is a young man with active or convalescent COVID-19. Both conserved end residues are part of each CDR3. Each record gives: CDR3 length, V gene, J gene, clone size, D gene, CDR3 protein, CDR3 DNA. D genes are given only for firm matches. Size values are once, few and many counts, or a class for expanded clones, and some rows have none.

>14|TRBV5-1|TRBJ2-6|once|.
CASNGGTGANVLTF
TGCGCCAGCAACGGGGGAACTGGGGCCAACGTCCTGACTTTC
>16|TRBV9|TRBJ2-7|.|TRBD1
CASSPSPTGGLYEQYF
TGTGCCAGCAGCCCGAGCCCTACAGGGGGTCTCTACGAGCAGTACTTC
>11|TRBV28|TRBJ2-7|.|.
CASSHPSGQYF
TGTGCCAGCAGTCATCCCTCCGGGCAGTACTTC
>16|TRBV28|TRBJ2-3|.|.
CASSARHGGGADTQYF
TGTGCCAGCAGTGCACGACATGGAGGGGGCGCAGATACGCAGTATTTT
>14|TRBV28|TRBJ1-5|.|.
CASTKHFDNQPQHF
TGTGCCAGCACCAAGCATTTTGACAATCAGCCCCAGCATTTT
>19|TRBV5-3|TRBJ1-5|.|TRBD1
CARSCYRDRVPVSNQPQHF
TGTGCCAGAAGCTGTTACCGGGACAGGGTGCCGGTTAGCAATCAGCCCCAGCATTTT
>15|TRBV3-1/TRBV3-2|TRBJ1-2|few|.
CASSLRGTSNYGYTF
TGTGCCAGCAGCCTACGGGGAACGTCTAACTATGGCTACACCTTC
>13|TRBV28|TRBJ1-1|.|.
CASSSGLPEKAFF
TGTGCCAGCAGTTCAGGGCTACCAGAGAAAGCTTTCTTT
>14|TRBV11-2|TRBJ2-7|.|TRBD1
CASSSGTGAYEQYF
TGTGCCAGCAGCTCCGGGACAGGGGCCTACGAGCAGTACTTC
>14|TRBV6-5|TRBJ2-6|once|.
CASSPGAGANVLTF
TGTGCCAGCAGCCCAGGGGCTGGGGCCAACGTCCTGACTTTC
>14|TRBV7-2|TRBJ1-2|.|.
CASSLAGSNYGYTF
TGTGCCAGCAGCTTAGCCGGGAGTAACTATGGCTACACCTTC
>15|TRBV5-8|TRBJ2-1|.|TRBD2
CASSLGGGLGVEQFF
TGTGCCAGCAGCTTGGGAGGCGGACTAGGGGTTGAGCAGTTCTTC
>15|TRBV19|TRBJ2-3|.|TRBD2
CASSISGGSTDTQYF
TGTGCCAGTAGTATATCGGGGGGGAGCACAGATACGCAGTATTTT
>15|TRBV13|TRBJ1-1|once|.
CASSLNPPQVPEAFF
TGTGCCAGCAGCTTAAACCCACCGCAGGTCCCAGAAGCTTTCTTT
>16|TRBV4-3|TRBJ2-3|.|.
CASSQGGPSSTDTQYF
TGCGCCAGCAGCCAAGGGGGCCCATCTAGCACAGATACGCAGTATTTT
>15|TRBV28|TRBJ2-7|.|.
CASSSPGGNRYEQYF
TGTGCCAGCAGTTCCCCTGGGGGGAATCGCTACGAGCAGTACTTC
>15|TRBV7-2|TRBJ1-4|.|.
CASSRVIGADEKLFF
TGTGCCAGCAGCCGGGTCATTGGGGCGGATGAAAAACTGTTTTTT
>17|TRBV2|TRBJ2-2|.|TRBD1
CASRPRDSHPGTGELFF
TGTGCCAGCAGACCCCGGGACAGCCACCCCGGCACCGGGGAGCTGTTTTTT
>16|TRBV28|TRBJ2-1|.|TRBD2
CASSSPSGSSYNEQFF
TGTGCCAGCAGTTCCCCGAGCGGGAGCTCCTACAATGAGCAGTTCTTC
>17|TRBV28|TRBJ1-1|.|.
CASSLWPMGLMNTEAFF
TGTGCCAGCAGTTTATGGCCCATGGGGCTCATGAACACTGAAGCTTTCTTT
>12|TRBV3-1/TRBV3-2|TRBJ1-1|.|.
CASSQRQDEAFF
TGTGCCAGCAGCCAGAGACAGGATGAAGCTTTCTTT
>14|TRBV6-6|TRBJ1-3|.|.
CASSYQFSGNTIYF
TGTGCCAGCAGTTATCAGTTCTCTGGAAACACCATATATTTT
>16|TRBV28|TRBJ1-4|.|.
CASSSGGAKDNEKLFF
TGTGCCAGCAGTTCGGGGGGGGCGAAAGATAATGAAAAACTGTTTTTT
>13|TRBV5-6|TRBJ1-5|.|.
CASSRGLGQPQHF
TGTGCCAGCAGCCGCGGACTAGGGCAGCCCCAGCATTTT
>13|TRBV7-9|TRBJ1-6|.|.
CASDGQNNSPLHF
TGTGCCAGCGACGGACAAAATAATTCACCCCTCCACTTT
>15|TRBV7-9|TRBJ1-2|.|TRBD1
CASSTGQGTNYGYTF
TGTGCCAGCAGCACGGGACAGGGGACTAACTATGGCTACACCTTC
>9|TRBV29-1|TRBJ1-2|.|.
CSVAFGYTF
TGCAGCGTTGCCTTTGGCTACACCTTC
>13|TRBV7-8|TRBJ2-1|.|.
CASSLFLSGEQFF
TGTGCCAGCAGCTTATTCCTGAGTGGTGAGCAGTTCTTC
>13|TRBV9|TRBJ2-7|.|.
CASSVGSVDEQYF
TGTGCCAGCAGCGTAGGGTCAGTTGACGAGCAGTACTTC
>14|TRBV27|TRBJ2-1|few|TRBD1
CASNKGAGYNEQFF
TGTGCCAGCAATAAGGGGGCAGGTTACAATGAGCAGTTCTTC
>14|TRBV5-1|TRBJ1-1|.|TRBD1
CASSLQGAQNEAFF
TGCGCCAGCAGCTTGCAGGGGGCGCAAAATGAAGCTTTCTTT
>16|TRBV9|TRBJ1-1|.|.
CASSVLDSLVNTEAFF
TGTGCCAGCAGCGTCTTGGACAGCCTGGTGAACACTGAAGCTTTCTTT
>15|TRBV4-3|TRBJ1-2|.|.
CASSQGAWTAYGYTF
TGCGCCAGCAGCCAGGGTGCCTGGACAGCCTATGGCTACACCTTC
>14|TRBV3-1/TRBV3-2|TRBJ2-5|.|TRBD1
CASSQRTGQETQYF
TGTGCCAGCAGCCAACGGACAGGCCAAGAGACCCAGTACTTC
>17|TRBV19|TRBJ1-5|.|TRBD1
CASNPGQGFGSNQPQHF
TGTGCCAGTAACCCGGGACAGGGATTCGGTAGCAATCAGCCCCAGCATTTT
>15|TRBV6-5|TRBJ1-4|.|.
CASRTSEDGDEKLFF
TGTGCCAGCAGGACTAGCGAAGACGGAGATGAAAAACTGTTTTTT
>12|TRBV4-1|TRBJ2-2|.|.
CASSQRGGELFF
TGCGCCAGCAGCCAAAGGGGCGGGGAGCTGTTTTTT
>16|TRBV4-3|TRBJ1-6|.|TRBD1
CASSQRSGTGSSPLHF
TGCGCCAGCAGCCAAAGATCCGGGACAGGGAGTTCACCCCTCCACTTT
>14|TRBV4-1|TRBJ2-7|.|.
CASSRATEDYEQYF
TGCGCCAGCAGCCGCGCCACGGAGGATTACGAGCAGTACTTC
>14|TRBV5-1|TRBJ2-3|.|TRBD2
CASRREFRTDTQYF
TGCGCCAGCAGGCGGGAGTTTCGCACAGATACGCAGTATTTT
>16|TRBV3-1/TRBV3-2|TRBJ2-4|.|TRBD2
CASSHEGGVTQNIQYF
TGTGCCAGCAGCCATGAGGGAGGGGTCACCCAAAACATTCAGTACTTC
>12|TRBV6-2/TRBV6-3|TRBJ1-4|.|.
CASSYSMEKLFF
TGTGCCAGCAGTTACTCCATGGAAAAACTGTTTTTT
>16|TRBV7-8|TRBJ1-6|.|TRBD1
CASSLRPGTGNSPLHF
TGTGCCAGCAGCTTAAGACCCGGGACAGGGAACTCACCCCTCCACTTT
>13|TRBV6-6|TRBJ1-5|.|.
CASMRDTNQPQHF
TGTGCCAGCATGAGGGACACCAATCAGCCCCAGCATTTT
>15|TRBV28|TRBJ2-4|.|.
CASTAESLAKNIQYF
TGTGCCAGCACGGCGGAGAGCTTAGCCAAAAACATTCAGTACTTC
>12|TRBV24-1|TRBJ2-7|.|.
CATSDLLGGRYF
TGTGCCACCAGTGATTTGCTTGGCGGTAGGTACTTC
>19|TRBV5-1|TRBJ2-6|.|TRBD1
CASSFNPGQGLSGANVLTF
TGCGCCAGCAGCTTCAACCCGGGACAGGGACTCTCTGGGGCCAACGTGCTGACTTTC
>16|TRBV9|TRBJ1-3|many|TRBD1
CASSGVQGLEGNTIYF
TGTGCCAGCAGCGGCGTACAGGGGTTGGAAGGAAACACCATATATTTT
>16|TRBV4-3|TRBJ2-1|.|TRBD2
CASSQDGLAGDNEQFF
TGCGCCAGCAGCCAAGATGGACTAGCGGGAGACAATGAGCAGTTCTTC
>16|TRBV7-2|TRBJ1-6|.|.
CASSLRRGAYNSPLHF
TGTGCCAGCAGCCTACGGCGGGGGGCCTATAATTCACCCCTCCACTTT